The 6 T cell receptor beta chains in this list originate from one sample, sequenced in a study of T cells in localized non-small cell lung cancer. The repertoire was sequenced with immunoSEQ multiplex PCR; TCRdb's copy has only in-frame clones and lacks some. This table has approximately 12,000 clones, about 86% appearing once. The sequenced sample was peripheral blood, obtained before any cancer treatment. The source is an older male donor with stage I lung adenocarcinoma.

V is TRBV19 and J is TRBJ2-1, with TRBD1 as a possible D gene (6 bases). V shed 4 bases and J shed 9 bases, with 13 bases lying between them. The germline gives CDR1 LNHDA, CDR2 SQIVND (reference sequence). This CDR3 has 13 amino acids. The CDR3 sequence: CASSTQGSPEQFF. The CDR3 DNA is TGTGCCAGTAGTACCCAGGGGTCTCCTGAGCAGTTCTTC. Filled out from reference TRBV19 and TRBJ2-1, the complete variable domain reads DGGITQSPKYLFRKEGQNVTLSCEQNLNHDAMYWYRQDPGQGLRLIYYSQIVNDFQKGDIAEGYSVSREKKESFPLTVTSAQKNPTAFYLCASSTQGSPEQFFGPGTRLTVL.

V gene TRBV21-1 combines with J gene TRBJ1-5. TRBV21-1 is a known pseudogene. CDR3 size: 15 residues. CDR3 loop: CASSKGQERDQPQHF. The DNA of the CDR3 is TGTGCCAGCAGCAAAGGCCAGGAACGGGATCAGCCCCAGCATTTT.

CDR3 nucleotide sequence: TGTGCCAGCAGTTCGGCCTTAGTAGGTCAAGGCTACACCTTC. Translating gives CASSSALVGQGYTF. The chain links TRBV28 to TRBJ1-2; D gene uncertain. Trimming stripped 4 bases from V and 8 bases from J, with 17 bases between. This CDR3 contains 14 residues. The germline gives CDR1 MDHEN, CDR2 SYDVKM.

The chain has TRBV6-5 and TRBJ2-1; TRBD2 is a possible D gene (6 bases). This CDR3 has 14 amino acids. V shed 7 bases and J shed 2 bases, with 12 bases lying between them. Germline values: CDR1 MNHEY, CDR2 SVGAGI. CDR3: CASTTGLTYNEQFF. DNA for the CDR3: TGTGCCAGCACAACGGGACTTACCTACAATGAGCAGTTCTTC.

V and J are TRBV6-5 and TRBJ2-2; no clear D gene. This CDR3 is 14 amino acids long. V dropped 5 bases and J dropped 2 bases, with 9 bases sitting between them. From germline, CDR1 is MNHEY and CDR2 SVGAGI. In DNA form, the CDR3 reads TGTGCCAGCAGTCAACACGTTAACACCGGGGAGCTGTTTTTT. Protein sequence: CASSQHVNTGELFF.

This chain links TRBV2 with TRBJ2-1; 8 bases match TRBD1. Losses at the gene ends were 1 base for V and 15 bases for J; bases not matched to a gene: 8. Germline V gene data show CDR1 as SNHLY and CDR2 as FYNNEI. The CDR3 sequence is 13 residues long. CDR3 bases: TGTGCCAGCAGTGAAGGGAGGAGGACAGGGACGTTCTTC. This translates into CASSEGRRTGTFF. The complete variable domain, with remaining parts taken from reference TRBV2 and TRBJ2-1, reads EPEVTQTPSHQVTQMGQEVILRCVPISNHLYFYWYRQILGQKVEFLVSFYNNEISEKSEIFDDQFSVERPDGSNFTLKIRSTKLEDSAMYFCASSEGRRTGTFFGPGTRLTVL.